The 26 T cell receptor beta chains reported below all come from one sample, sequenced in a study of T cells in Graves' hyperthyroidism and ophthalmopathy. Amplification yielded TCR beta CDR3 regions, with RNA transcripts as the source. The HTBI primer set served for first-round RT-PCR of the TCR CDR3. TCRdb recomputed calls from the multiplex PCR reads with MiXCR, one row per CDR3 protein. Among more than 300,000 distinct CDR3 sequences listed, less than 15% were seen once. The source material was blood. The receptors shown here come from a woman aged 18-29 years with Graves' hyperthyroidism.

There are a few counts of this clonotype. V and J are TRBV18 and TRBJ2-2, with 8 nucleotides matching TRBD1. Trimming removed 4 bases from V and 5 bases from J; junction bases left unmatched: 6. This CDR3 contains 15 residues. The germline V gene has CDR1 KGHSH and CDR2 LQKENI. CDR3 in amino acids: CASSLWTGLTGELFF. The CDR3 nucleotides read TGTGCCAGCTCACTATGGACAGGGCTTACCGGGGAGCTGTTTTTT. The full variable domain, its missing parts supplied by reference TRBV18 and TRBJ2-2, is NAGVMQNPRHLVRRRGQEARLRCSPMKGHSHVYWYRQLPEEGLKFMVYLQKENIIDESGMPKERFSAEFPKEGPSILRIQQVVRGDSAAYFCASSLWTGLTGELFFGEGSRLTVL.

The chain uses TRBV28 and TRBJ2-1; D may be TRBD2 (6 bases). The CDR3 is made up of 14 amino acids. V shed 7 bases and J shed 0 bases, with 10 bases lying between them. Germline V lookup: CDR1 MDHEN, CDR2 SYDVKM. The CDR3 reads CASNFGSSYNEQFF. DNA of the CDR3: TGTGCCAGCAACTTCGGGAGCTCCTACAATGAGCAGTTCTTC.

This clonotype was counted at least ten times. The V gene is TRBV27, the J gene TRBJ1-1; maybe TRBD1 (5 bases). The CDR3 runs 15 residues. CDR1 is MNHEY, CDR2 SMNVEV, per germline (reference sequence). Trimming cost V 0 bases and J 5 bases, with 13 bases left between them. CDR3: CASSLSDRMMTEAFF. CDR3 DNA sequence: TGTGCCAGCAGTTTATCTGACAGAATGATGACTGAAGCTTTCTTT.

The rearrangement joins TRBV19 to TRBJ2-2; weak D call: TRBD1 (6 bases). V dropped 6 bases and J dropped 6 bases, with 17 bases sitting between them. Germline V lookup: CDR1 LNHDA, CDR2 SQIVND (reference sequence). The CDR3 has 15 amino acids. The CDR3 DNA reads TGTGCCAGTAGGGACAGTGTATGGGGCGCCGGGGAGCTGTTTTTT. Amino acids: CASRDSVWGAGELFF. Full variable domain (missing parts from reference TRBV19 and TRBJ2-2): DGGITQSPKYLFRKEGQNVTLSCEQNLNHDAMYWYRQDPGQGLRLIYYSQIVNDFQKGDIAEGYSVSREKKESFPLTVTSAQKNPTAFYLCASRDSVWGAGELFFGEGSRLTVL.

V usage is TRBV15 and J usage is TRBJ1-2, with a tentative D call TRBD1 (6 bases). Germline V gene lookup returns CDR1 LNHNV and CDR2 YYDKDF (reference sequence). V was shortened by 3 bases and J by 1 base, with 6 bases between the two germline ends. The CDR3 spans 13 residues. The DNA for the CDR3 is TGTGCCACCAGCAGGGACAGTAACTATGGCTACACCTTC. This sequence encodes CATSRDSNYGYTF.

This chain connects TRBV19 to TRBJ1-1; D gene unclear. Deletions cut 6 bases from V and 1 base from J, with 30 bases between. The CDR3 contains 20 residues. The germline V gene encodes CDR1 LNHDA and CDR2 SQIVND (reference sequence). The CDR3 bases are TGTGCCAGTAGCCCGACTCTGGCTACGTTACGCTGGGAGGGGAACACTGAAGCTTTCTTT. This sequence encodes CASSPTLATLRWEGNTEAFF.

This clonotype was picked up many times. The chain joins TRBV5-1 to TRBJ2-1, with a tentative D call TRBD2 (7 bases). The germline V gene encodes CDR1 SGHRS and CDR2 YFSETQ. V shed 6 bases and J shed 6 bases, with 22 bases lying between them. The CDR3 totals 16 residues. In DNA, the CDR3 is TGCGCCAGCACCTCTTCGGGGCGAGGGGGGGGCAATGAGCAGTTCTTC. Amino acid sequence: CASTSSGRGGGNEQFF.

In its sample, this clonotype was seen a few times. This chain joins TRBV6-6 and TRBJ1-6, with D hard to call. Germline loops: CDR1 MNHNY, CDR2 SVGAGI (reference sequence). Trimming took off 0 bases at V and 6 bases at J, with 12 bases between the two ends. This CDR3 comprises 16 residues. The CDR3 region has the DNA TGTGCCAGCAGTTACTCGGGAGGACTCCGTAATTCACCCCTCCACTTT. Translating it yields CASSYSGGLRNSPLHF.

At least ten counts were recorded for this clonotype. J is TRBJ1-4 and V is TRBV7-8; D possibly corresponds to TRBD1 (5 bases). Germline CDR1 and CDR2: SGHVS and FQNEAQ. V gave up 5 bases and J gave up 7 bases, with 23 bases separating them. The CDR3 is made up of 17 amino acids. Written as DNA, the CDR3 is TGTGCCAGCAGCCCTCGGGGGGTCTCTGGGACGGTTGAAAAACTGTTTTTT. Its protein is CASSPRGVSGTVEKLFF.

This clonotype was seen repeatedly, ten times or more. V usage is TRBV7-3 and J usage is TRBJ2-1, with 9 nucleotides matching TRBD2. This CDR3 region has 15 residues. Trimming at V came to 2 bases and at J to 9 bases, leaving 8 bases not matched to a gene. Germline lookup yields CDR1 SGHTA and CDR2 FQGTGA. Written as DNA, the CDR3 is TGTGCCAGCAGCTTAGGCGGGGGGGGTGCTACTGAGCAGTTCTTC. As protein: CASSLGGGGATEQFF.

This clonotype was observed at least ten times. The gene calls are TRBV9 and TRBJ2-1, with D maybe TRBD2 (7 bases). The CDR3 has 15 amino acids. Germline V lookup: CDR1 SGDLS, CDR2 YYNGEE. The V gene lost 4 bases and the J gene lost 3 bases, with 14 bases spanning the gap. CDR3 sequence (DNA): TGTGCCAGCAGCTTGGGGGGGCCGAACTACAATGAGCAGTTCTTC. It yields the protein CASSLGGPNYNEQFF.

This clonotype appeared a few times. The V and J genes are TRBV4-1 and TRBJ2-7; possible D gene TRBD1, 6 bases. Germline CDR1 MGHRA, CDR2 YSYEKL. CDR3 length equals 16 residues. Trimming took off 2 bases at V and 4 bases at J, with 18 bases between the two ends. This CDR3 reads CASSQFIQGRPYEQYF. The CDR3 region has the DNA TGCGCCAGCAGCCAATTCATCCAGGGGAGACCTTACGAGCAGTACTTC.

This clonotype was seen ten or more times. V usage is TRBV20-1 and J usage is TRBJ2-3, with D possibly TRBD2 on 5 matching bases. This CDR3 region has 14 residues. V was trimmed by 5 bases and J by 3 bases, leaving 15 bases between them. The V gene's germline CDR1 is DFQATT and CDR2 SNEGSKA (reference sequence). The CDR3 sequence: CSAEGGWVTDTQYF. The CDR3 region has the DNA TGCAGTGCTGAGGGCGGGTGGGTTACAGATACGCAGTATTTT.

The chain uses TRBV3-1 and TRBJ1-6, with TRBD1 identical over 8 bases. This CDR3 is 14 amino acids long. The germline V gene encodes CDR1 LGHDT and CDR2 YNNKEL (reference sequence). V was clipped by 5 bases and J by 8 bases; unmatched bases: 5. As DNA, the CDR3 is TGTGCCAGCAGCTTTACAGGGGGTGATTCACCCCTCCACTTT. This sequence encodes CASSFTGGDSPLHF.

This clonotype was counted at least ten times. V gene TRBV5-1 combines with J gene TRBJ2-5, with D unclear. V lost 4 bases and J lost 9, with 16 bases in between. Looked up from germline, CDR1 is SGHRS and CDR2 is YFSETQ. The CDR3 consists of 13 residues. The CDR3 loop reads CASSGSEWLAQYF. The CDR3 DNA is TGCGCCAGCAGCGGAAGCGAGTGGTTGGCCCAGTACTTC.

The chain joins TRBV7-9 to TRBJ2-7, with a tentative D call TRBD2 (5 bases). V gave up 1 base and J gave up 1 base, with 11 bases separating them. The CDR3 spans 15 residues. Germline V gene data show CDR1 as SEHNR and CDR2 as FQNEAQ (reference sequence). The CDR3: CASSLVPSQSYEQYF. The DNA of the CDR3 is TGTGCCAGCAGCTTAGTGCCTAGCCAATCCTACGAGCAGTACTTC.

This clonotype was detected ten times or more. This chain joins TRBV7-2 and TRBJ2-7, with D tentatively TRBD1 or TRBD2 (5 bases each). Germline CDR1 SGHTA, CDR2 FQGNSA. V shed 5 bases and J shed 7 bases, with 15 bases lying between them. The length of the CDR3 is 13 residues. Here the CDR3 reads CASSADRDREQYF. As DNA, the CDR3 is TGTGCCAGCAGCGCGGATAGGGACCGGGAGCAGTACTTC.

This clonotype came up many times. The chain employs TRBV7-9 and TRBJ2-4; maybe TRBD2 (5 bases). CDR1 and CDR2 (germline): SEHNR, FQNEAQ (reference sequence). The CDR3 extends over 12 amino acids. V shed 4 bases and J shed 6 bases, with 7 bases lying between them. The CDR3 is CASSSEGNIQYF. For the CDR3, the DNA is TGTGCCAGCAGCTCTGAGGGAAACATTCAGTACTTC.

This clonotype was observed at least ten times. The chain joins TRBV12-3 or TRBV12-4 to TRBJ1-1, with D possibly TRBD1 on 5 matching bases. The CDR3 extends over 15 amino acids. With 5 bases removed from V and 5 bases from J, the gap between germline ends came to 18 bases. In DNA, the CDR3 is TGTGCCAGCAGTCCCCTAGGCGGGGCGTATACTGAAGCTTTCTTT. Amino acid sequence: CASSPLGGAYTEAFF.

The chain recombines TRBV6-1 with TRBJ2-2, with 13 bases lining up with TRBD2. The germline gives CDR1 MNHNS, CDR2 SASEGT. Trimming at V came to 6 bases and at J to 1 base, leaving 5 bases not matched to a gene. This CDR3 comprises 17 residues. CDR3: CASRTGLAGVNTGELFF. As DNA, the CDR3 is TGTGCCAGCAGAACCGGACTAGCGGGGGTGAACACCGGGGAGCTGTTTTTT.

This chain connects TRBV9 to TRBJ2-3; D is ambiguous. Trimming left V 0 bases short and J 5 bases short, with 10 bases between. The CDR3 length is 14 residues. Germline V gene lookup returns CDR1 SGDLS and CDR2 YYNGEE. CDR3 protein: CASSVDGVRDTQYF. The CDR3 DNA reads as TGTGCCAGCAGCGTAGATGGGGTTCGAGATACGCAGTATTTT.

This clonotype has more than one count but fewer than ten. This rearrangement joins TRBV19 to TRBJ2-7, with 9 positions matching TRBD1. The CDR3 is made up of 17 amino acids. Germline loops: CDR1 LNHDA, CDR2 SQIVND (reference sequence). V was pared by 6 bases and J by 0 bases, with 12 bases of the junction left unmatched. CDR3 in amino acids: CASSRTGTGTVSYEQYF. CDR3 DNA: TGTGCCAGTAGCCGCACCGGGACAGGGACGGTCTCCTACGAGCAGTACTTC.

This clonotype has at least ten counts. The chain carries TRBV6-2 or TRBV6-3 and TRBJ1-2; weak D call: TRBD1 (5 bases). V dropped 5 bases and J dropped 8 bases, with 15 bases sitting between them. The CDR3 has 13 residues. Germline CDR1 MNHEY, CDR2 SVGEGT. In nucleotides, the CDR3 is TGTGCCAGCAGTGGAACGGGACTCGGGGGCTACACCTTC. This translates into CASSGTGLGGYTF.

This clonotype showed up just a few times. Given a much more abundant clone one base away, this may be a read error. The chain is built from TRBV7-8 and TRBJ1-1, with unresolved D. Germline assignment: CDR1 SGHVS and CDR2 FQNEAQ. CDR3 size: 16 residues. Trimming took off 6 bases at V and 1 base at J, with 18 bases between the two ends. The CDR3 DNA follows: TGTGCCAGCAGAATTCTCCACAGAACCTCGAACACTGAAGCTTTCTTT. Its translation is CASRILHRTSNTEAFF.

This clonotype was detected a few times. The V and J genes are TRBV6-5 and TRBJ1-2; the D is unclear. The V and J ends lost 4 bases and 7 bases respectively, with 19 bases between them. The CDR3 is 15 residues long. Per the germline V gene, CDR1 is MNHEY and CDR2 is SVGAGI. The CDR3, as DNA: TGTGCCAGCAGTTCCCCTCGGGGTGGGGAACGTGGCTACACCTTC. Translated: CASSSPRGGERGYTF.

This clonotype was seen more than once but under ten times. Here the CDR3 reads CAGGELVGAGIQYF. DNA of the CDR3: TGTGCCGGGGGGGAACTAGTGGGAGCTGGCATTCAGTACTTC. This sequence joins TRBV2 and TRBJ2-4, with TRBD2 matching 7 bases. Germline V gene data show CDR1 as SNHLY and CDR2 as FYNNEI. This CDR3 has 14 residues. The J segment lost 9 bases and the V segment lost 11 bases, leaving 16 bases of the junction unmatched.